The 16 T cell receptor beta chains below come from one sample, sequenced in a study of blood T cells in healthy people across ages. Together with a sample-barcoded 5' primer, a J-beta primer mix was included in a second PCR lasting about 6 to 11 cycles. TCRdb itself ran the 5' RACE reads through MiXCR, one entry per CDR3 protein. Here the sample spans about 650,000 distinct CDR3 sequences, 32% being singletons. Sequencing was done on a sample of blood. All receptors come from a woman aged 80 or over in good health.

The chain is built from TRBV7-8 and TRBJ2-5, with 11 bases fitting TRBD2. The V and J ends lost 1 base and 0 bases, in that order; junction bases with no gene match: 1. The CDR3 covers 16 residues. CDR1 SGHVS and CDR2 FQNEAQ come from the germline V gene. The CDR3 DNA follows: TGTGCCAGCAGCTTAGGACTAGCGGGGCACCAAGAGACCCAGTACTTC. Its translation is CASSLGLAGHQETQYF. Full variable domain (remainder filled in from reference TRBV7-8 and TRBJ2-5): GAGVSQSPRYKVAKRGQDVALRCDPISGHVSLFWYQQALGQGPEFLTYFQNEAQLDKSGLPSDRFFAERPEGSVSTLKIQRTQQEDSAVYLCASSLGLAGHQETQYFGPGTRLLVL.

Comments on this clonotype: Just one base apart from a much larger clone, this may be a read error. This chain joins TRBV5-5 and TRBJ2-7; 10 nucleotides line up with TRBD1. CDR3 length equals 15 residues. Germline CDR1 reads SGHKS; CDR2 reads YYEKEE (reference sequence). The CDR3: CASSPRDRGPYVQYF. In DNA, the CDR3 is TGTGCCAGCAGCCCGAGGGACAGGGGCCCCTACGTGCAGTACTTC.

This chain uses TRBV7-9 with TRBJ2-7; no reliable D call. This CDR3 has 14 residues. Trimming took 4 bases from V and 2 from J, leaving 12 bases between them. Germline lookup yields CDR1 SEHNR and CDR2 FQNEAQ (reference sequence). The CDR3 sequence: CASSSRNRPYEQYF. CDR3 sequence (DNA): TGTGCCAGCAGCTCGCGGAATAGGCCCTACGAGCAGTACTTC.

V gene TRBV20-1 combines with J gene TRBJ2-1, with 7 nucleotides matching TRBD2. The germline V gene encodes CDR1 DFQATT and CDR2 SNEGSKA (reference sequence). Unmatched junction bases numbered 12, after V lost 6 bases and J lost 7 bases. The CDR3 covers 14 residues. DNA of the CDR3: TGCAGTGCCACCTCGGCGGGAGTGGGAAATGAGCAGTTCTTC. Translation gives CSATSAGVGNEQFF.

The chain has TRBV7-8 and TRBJ1-1; 8 bases are shared with TRBD1. This CDR3 has 16 residues. V was pared by 3 bases and J by 1 base, with 7 bases of the junction left unmatched. The germline gives CDR1 SGHVS, CDR2 FQNEAQ. CDR3 sequence (DNA): TGTGCCAGCAGCTTGTTTCAGGGGGCGCCGAACACTGAAGCTTTCTTT. The encoded protein is CASSLFQGAPNTEAFF.

This clonotype was detected many times. V gene TRBV20-1 combines with J gene TRBJ2-5; D tentatively reads TRBD1 or TRBD2 (5 bases each). Between the trimmed V and J ends, which lost 5 bases and 1 base, there was a span of 14 bases. The length of the CDR3 is 14 residues. Germline CDR1 is DFQATT and CDR2 is SNEGSKA (reference sequence). The CDR3 loop is CSAGGGAIQETQYF. The CDR3 nucleotides are TGCAGTGCTGGGGGTGGGGCAATCCAAGAGACCCAGTACTTC.

The table lists this clonotype with many counts. V and J are TRBV4-2 and TRBJ2-3, with a possible D match to TRBD1 (6 bases). The CDR3 is made up of 15 amino acids. Germline V CDR1 and CDR2: LGHNA, YNFKEQ. The germline V and J ends were trimmed by 0 bases and 4 bases, with 11 bases remaining between them. The CDR3 protein is CASSQETHRADTQYF. The CDR3 DNA reads TGTGCCAGCAGCCAAGAGACCCACAGGGCAGATACGCAGTATTTT.

As for this clonotype: A much larger clone differs from this one at a single base, so this may be a read error. This chain connects TRBV15 to TRBJ2-2; the D is unclear. The V gene's germline CDR1 is LNHNV and CDR2 YYDKDF (reference sequence). Trimming removed 1 base at V and 8 bases at J, with 14 bases between. The CDR3 extends over 15 amino acids. Here the CDR3 DNA reads TGTGCCACCAGCAGAGCGAGGCCACCTGGTGGGGAGCTGTTTTTT. Translation: CATSRARPPGGELFF.

This clonotype has ten or more counts. The chain's CDR3 is CSAPRMGGNTEAFF. CDR3 DNA sequence: TGCAGTGCTCCCCGGATGGGGGGGAACACTGAAGCTTTCTTT. V and J are TRBV20-1 and TRBJ1-1; D is perhaps TRBD1 (5 bases). With 5 bases removed from V and 1 base from J, the gap between germline ends came to 14 bases. This CDR3 is 14 amino acids long. CDR1 and CDR2 (germline): DFQATT, SNEGSKA (reference sequence).

The rearrangement joins TRBV18 to TRBJ1-1; TRBD1 aligns across 7 bases. This CDR3 region has 13 residues. Germline CDR1 and CDR2: KGHSH and LQKENI. V trimming: 2 bases; J trimming: 11 bases; junction bases outside the gene matches: 8. Here the CDR3 reads CASSPGIDREAFF. DNA for the CDR3: TGTGCCAGCTCACCAGGGATCGACAGGGAGGCTTTCTTT. Full variable domain (rest looked up from reference TRBV18 and TRBJ1-1): NAGVMQNPRHLVRRRGQEARLRCSPMKGHSHVYWYRQLPEEGLKFMVYLQKENIIDESGMPKERFSAEFPKEGPSILRIQQVVRGDSAAYFCASSPGIDREAFFGQGTRLTVV.

This clonotype showed up many times. The chain employs TRBV6-6 and TRBJ2-1; 11 bases are shared with TRBD1. Germline V lookup: CDR1 MNHNY, CDR2 SVGAGI (reference sequence). This CDR3 is built from 15 residues. V lost 7 bases to trimming and J lost 7 bases; unmatched junction nucleotides: 9. CDR3 amino acids: CASNQGQGARNEQFF. The CDR3 coding sequence is TGTGCCAGCAACCAAGGACAGGGGGCGCGGAATGAGCAGTTCTTC.

This clonotype appeared many times. The chain recombines TRBV15 with TRBJ1-2; D might be TRBD1 (5 bases). From germline, CDR1 is LNHNV and CDR2 YYDKDF (reference sequence). The CDR3 runs to 14 residues. V lost 2 bases and J lost 3, with 10 bases in between. CDR3 in DNA: TGTGCCACCAGCAGATCAGGGCTTGACTATGGCTACACCTTC. Its protein product is CATSRSGLDYGYTF.

The sample holds many counts of this clonotype. The chain carries TRBV12-3 or TRBV12-4 and TRBJ1-5; D ambiguous. V was shortened by 1 base and J by 3 bases, with 7 bases between the two germline ends. The CDR3 has 14 residues. This chain's CDR3 is CASSLVGYNQPQHF. CDR3 coding DNA: TGTGCCAGCAGTTTAGTAGGGTACAATCAGCCCCAGCATTTT.

V is TRBV10-3 and J is TRBJ1-1; D ambiguous. The CDR3 consists of 12 residues. Germline V gives CDR1 ENHRY, CDR2 SYGVKD. Trimming shortened V by 10 bases and J by 0 bases, and 9 bases separated the two germline ends. The CDR3 bases are TGTGCCACGGAATCAATGAACACTGAAGCTTTCTTT. It specifies CATESMNTEAFF.

This clonotype was seen more than once but under ten times. The gene calls are TRBV10-3 and TRBJ2-7; TRBD1 agrees at 8 bases. The ends lost 0 bases at V and 7 bases at J; junction bases unmatched: 8. In germline, CDR1 is ENHRY, CDR2 SYGVKD. The CDR3 contains 15 residues. This chain's CDR3 is CAISESGTGLVEQYF. CDR3 nucleotides: TGTGCCATCAGTGAGTCGGGGACAGGTTTGGTAGAGCAGTACTTC.

This clonotype was seen once. The chain joins TRBV4-1 to TRBJ2-4, with a weak D call TRBD1 (5 bases). The DNA end is more similar to TRBJ2-7, so the J call may be wrong. Germline V gene lookup returns CDR1 MGHRA and CDR2 YSYEKL. CDR3 length: 13 residues. CDR3 DNA sequence: TGCGCCAGCAGCCACCCCTCCAGGGACGAGCAGTACTTC. Its protein is CASSHPSRDEQYF.